Below, 26 T cell receptor beta chains from the same sample are listed, as sequenced in a study of blood T cell repertoires in COVID-19. Assay: immunoSEQ multiplex PCR; the TCRdb copy retains only in-frame clones and omits some. Of some 70,000 clones in the sample, 79% were seen once. Sequencing was performed on peripheral blood. These receptors were collected from a woman aged 55-75 years with acute or convalescent COVID-19.

The rearrangement joins TRBV6-1 to TRBJ2-7, with TRBD2 matching 9 bases. V lost 2 bases to trimming and J lost 6 bases; unmatched junction nucleotides: 8. The germline V gene encodes CDR1 MNHNS and CDR2 SASEGT. The CDR3 has 15 residues. The CDR3: CASSESRAGGREQYF. Here the CDR3 DNA reads TGTGCCAGCAGTGAATCGAGAGCGGGGGGACGCGAGCAGTACTTC.

V is TRBV19 and J is TRBJ1-2, with D perhaps matching TRBD1 (6 bases). V was trimmed by 4 bases and J by 2 bases, leaving 8 bases between them. CDR1 and CDR2 from the germline V gene are LNHDA and SQIVND (reference sequence). This CDR3 contains 13 residues. In DNA form, the CDR3 reads TGTGCCAGTAGTACTCAGGGGAACTATGGCTACACCTTC. Its translation is CASSTQGNYGYTF.

The chain has TRBV7-3 and TRBJ2-2; D may be TRBD1 (6 bases). The CDR3 runs to 16 residues. V lost 7 bases and J 7 bases, leaving 22 bases between the germline ends. Germline CDR1 SGHTA, CDR2 FQGTGA. This CDR3 is CASTPRGPTHIGELFF. For the CDR3, the DNA is TGTGCCAGCACCCCCAGGGGTCCGACCCACATCGGGGAGCTGTTTTTT.

The chain recombines TRBV7-8 with TRBJ1-1, with D possibly matching TRBD1 (5 bases). Germline V lookup: CDR1 SGHVS, CDR2 FQNEAQ. Trimming removed 2 bases at V and 5 bases at J, with 12 bases between. The CDR3 spans 14 residues. CDR3 sequence: CASSLSAGRTEAFF. The CDR3 region has the DNA TGTGCCAGCAGCTTATCGGCAGGGCGGACTGAAGCTTTCTTT.

V usage is TRBV6-5 and J usage is TRBJ1-1; D is possibly TRBD1 (6 bases). Germline CDR1 MNHEY, CDR2 SVGAGI. V was pared by 0 bases and J by 7 bases, with 12 bases between. The CDR3 totals 14 residues. In DNA, the CDR3 is TGTGCCAGCAGTTACTCGTACGGACAGATTGAAGCTTTCTTT. Amino acids: CASSYSYGQIEAFF.

This clone has only a few counts. An end of the junction differs from the germline gene, which may be a read error. The CDR3 protein is CAWSVRVGAAF. The CDR3 DNA reads as TGTGCCTGGAGTGTACGGGTGGGGGCAGCCTTC. The chain has TRBV30 and TRBJ1-2; weak D call: TRBD1 (6 bases). CDR3 length equals 11 residues. Per the germline V gene, CDR1 is GTSNPN and CDR2 is SVGIG (reference sequence).

V gene TRBV9 combines with J gene TRBJ1-2, with D perhaps matching TRBD1 (6 bases). CDR3 length: 12 residues. Germline assignment: CDR1 SGDLS and CDR2 YYNGEE. V was pared by 4 bases and J by 9 bases, with 13 bases between. The chain's CDR3 is CASSQGSARYTF. Written as DNA, the CDR3 is TGTGCCAGCAGCCAGGGGTCGGCCCGCTACACCTTC.

The J gene is TRBJ2-1, the V gene TRBV28; no clear D gene. Germline CDR1 MDHEN, CDR2 SYDVKM. V was cut by 0 bases and J by 7 bases, with 4 bases left in between. This CDR3 comprises 12 residues. CDR3 DNA sequence: TGTGCCAGCAGTTTATGGACAAATGAGCAGTTCTTC. It codes for CASSLWTNEQFF.

The chain has TRBV20-1 and TRBJ2-7; D is perhaps TRBD1 (6 bases). The V and J ends lost 2 bases and 5 bases respectively, with 7 bases between them. CDR3 length equals 11 residues. Germline V gene data show CDR1 as DFQATT and CDR2 as SNEGSKA (reference sequence). The CDR3 DNA is TGCAGTGCTAGAAACAGGGACGAGCAGTACTTC. Translating it yields CSARNRDEQYF.

The sample holds one count of this clone. The rearrangement links TRBV5-1 to TRBJ2-3; D is uncertain. Germline-derived CDR1 and CDR2 are SGHRS and YFSETQ. V was cut by 1 base and J by 7 bases, with 4 bases left in between. This CDR3 comprises 11 residues. Written as DNA, the CDR3 is TGCGCCAGCAGCTTGCAAAATACGCAGTATTTT. Protein sequence: CASSLQNTQYF.

This clone has more than one count but fewer than ten. J is TRBJ2-7 and V is TRBV2; 7 bases line up with TRBD2. J lost 3 bases, V lost 8 bases, and 4 bases had no gene match. CDR1 and CDR2 (germline): SNHLY, FYNNEI. The CDR3 has 12 residues. CDR3 DNA: TGTGCCAGCGGTACGGGGGGCTACGAGCAGTACTTC. This sequence encodes CASGTGGYEQYF.

This sequence joins TRBV25-1 and TRBJ2-1, with 10 positions matching TRBD1. The CDR3 consists of 17 residues. V dropped 2 bases and J dropped 9; count of bases not matched to a gene: 13. CDR1 MGHDK and CDR2 SYGVNS come from the germline V gene. CDR3 sequence: CASSEPRGQGMQGEQFF. The CDR3 DNA reads TGTGCCAGCAGTGAACCCCGGGGACAGGGGATGCAGGGTGAGCAGTTCTTC.

The rearrangement uses TRBV3-1 (or the pseudogene TRBV3-2) and TRBJ1-1; 10 nucleotides align to TRBD1. V shed 4 bases and J 6 bases; nucleotides not matched to a gene: 11. Germline CDR1 reads LGHDT; CDR2 reads YNNKEL (reference sequence). The CDR3 length is 16 residues. The CDR3 spells CASSRTLGQGVSEAFF. The CDR3 DNA follows: TGTGCCAGCAGCCGCACCCTTGGACAGGGGGTATCTGAAGCTTTCTTT.

The V and J genes are TRBV3-1 (or the pseudogene TRBV3-2) and TRBJ2-3, with D possibly being TRBD2 (5 bases). The CDR3 length is 14 residues. Germline V gene lookup returns CDR1 LGHDT and CDR2 YNNKEL (reference sequence). Trimming removed 2 bases from V and 7 bases from J, with 13 bases in between. The CDR3 DNA reads as TGTGCCAGCAGCCAACTCCCCGGAGGAAATACGCAGTATTTT. Amino acid sequence: CASSQLPGGNTQYF.

Points on this clone: Other DNA sequences in the sample encode the same CDR3. This chain uses TRBV14 with TRBJ1-1; maybe TRBD1 (6 bases). The CDR3 is 13 amino acids. V shed 4 bases and J shed 1 base, with 7 bases lying between them. The V gene's germline CDR1 is SGHDN and CDR2 FVKESK. The CDR3 region is CASSLQGNTEAFF. The CDR3 nucleotides read TGTGCCAGCAGCCTACAGGGGAACACTGAAGCTTTCTTT.

V and J are TRBV10-3 and TRBJ2-2; weak D call: TRBD2 (6 bases). Germline-derived CDR1 and CDR2 are ENHRY and SYGVKD. CDR3 size: 16 residues. V was pared by 2 bases and J by 1 base, with 11 bases between. CDR3 in DNA: TGTGCCATCAGTGAGGACCTGGGGGGGAACACCGGGGAGCTGTTTTTT. This codes for CAISEDLGGNTGELFF.

This clone was seen a single time. The V call is TRBV14, the J call TRBJ1-2; the match to TRBD1 covers 7 bases. CDR3 length equals 14 residues. V lost 4 bases to trimming and J lost 0 bases; unmatched junction nucleotides: 2. The germline V gene has CDR1 SGHDN and CDR2 FVKESK. The CDR3 protein is CASSPTGSNYGYTF. CDR3 nucleotide sequence: TGTGCCAGCAGCCCGACAGGGTCTAACTATGGCTACACCTTC. Full variable domain (rest looked up from reference TRBV14 and TRBJ1-2): EAGVTQFPSHSVIEKGQTVTLRCDPISGHDNLYWYRRVMGKEIKFLLHFVKESKQDESGMPNNRFLAERTGGTYSTLKVQPAELEDSGVYFCASSPTGSNYGYTFGSGTRLTVV.

This clone was recorded only once. The chain combines TRBV12-5 with TRBJ2-5, with 8 bases lining up with TRBD1. The germline CDR1 and CDR2 sequences are LGHNT and FRNRAP. The CDR3 spans 15 residues. J gave up 8 bases and V 5 bases, and 13 bases lay outside the gene matches. CDR3 sequence reads: CASGTQGAKIDTQYF. The CDR3 region has the DNA TGTGCTAGTGGTACCCAGGGGGCGAAGATTGACACCCAGTACTTC.

There are a few counts of this clone. This chain connects TRBV28 to TRBJ2-7; a possible D gene is TRBD1 (5 bases). This CDR3 is 15 amino acids long. V was trimmed by 2 bases and J by 0 bases, leaving 11 bases between them. Germline CDR1 is MDHEN and CDR2 is SYDVKM. In DNA, the CDR3 is TGTGCCAGCAGTTTACCCGCGACAGACTCCTACGAGCAGTACTTC. Translating it yields CASSLPATDSYEQYF.

The chain couples TRBV19 to TRBJ2-3, with 13 bases aligning to TRBD2. Per the germline V gene, CDR1 is LNHDA and CDR2 is SQIVND (reference sequence). CDR3 length: 16 amino acids. The V gene end was trimmed by 5 bases and the J gene end by 2 bases; junction bases not matched to a gene: 4. The CDR3, as DNA: TGTGCCAGTAGTTTGGGACTAGCGGGGTCCACAGATACGCAGTATTTT. Translated: CASSLGLAGSTDTQYF.

About this clone: No conserved phenylalanine or tryptophan ends this CDR3, so it is likely a read error. It is unclear where the CDR3 begins or ends on the DNA, so no DNA is shown, and the CDR3 is as TCRdb lists it. The J gene is TRBJ1-2, the V gene TRBV4-1; the table's D call TRBD1 went unverified against the DNA. The CDR3 length is 13 residues, termini included. CDR1 and CDR2 (germline): MGHRA, YSYEKL. CDR3 protein: CASSHLGGTGLLL.

V and J are TRBV7-2 and TRBJ1-2; 10 bases align to TRBD1. J gave up 7 bases and V 3 bases, and 5 bases lay outside the gene matches. This CDR3 contains 14 residues. Germline-derived CDR1 and CDR2 are SGHTA and FQGNSA. CDR3 loop: CASSFPGQGFGYTF. The DNA for the CDR3 is TGTGCCAGCAGCTTCCCGGGACAGGGGTTTGGCTACACCTTC.

V gene TRBV5-1 combines with J gene TRBJ2-7; the match to TRBD1 covers 8 bases. J lost 3 bases, V lost 3 bases, and 8 bases had no gene match. In germline, CDR1 is SGHRS, CDR2 YFSETQ. CDR3 length: 15 residues. CDR3 loop: CASSSDRGDFYEQYF. Here the CDR3 DNA reads TGCGCCAGCAGCTCCGACAGGGGCGACTTCTACGAGCAGTACTTC.

The chain links TRBV2 to TRBJ2-4, with D possibly being TRBD2 (5 bases). Trimming took 7 bases from V and 10 from J, leaving 14 bases between them. Germline V gives CDR1 SNHLY, CDR2 FYNNEI. This CDR3 has 12 amino acids. The CDR3 protein is CASTSRTGIQYF. CDR3 sequence (DNA): TGTGCCAGCACCTCCCGGACGGGGATTCAGTACTTC.

The chain is built from TRBV28 and TRBJ1-2; D is unresolved. The CDR3 is made up of 14 amino acids. Germline V lookup: CDR1 MDHEN, CDR2 SYDVKM. With 4 bases removed from V and 4 bases from J, the gap between germline ends came to 13 bases. The CDR3: CASSSAGAGYGYTF. In DNA, the CDR3 is TGTGCCAGCAGTTCCGCGGGAGCGGGCTATGGCTACACCTTC.

This clone has a handful of counts. J is TRBJ2-2 and V is TRBV10-3; tentative D call: TRBD2 (5 bases). CDR3 length: 15 amino acids. Germline V gene sequence: CDR1 ENHRY, CDR2 SYGVKD. Trimming took off 2 bases at V and 3 bases at J, with 10 bases between the two ends. The CDR3 loop is CAISEPGEHTGELFF. CDR3 nucleotide sequence: TGTGCCATCAGTGAGCCCGGGGAGCACACCGGGGAGCTGTTTTTT.